This entry describes one T cell receptor (beta chain). These data come from a study of T cells in localized non-small cell lung cancer. The ends lost 5 bases at V and 6 bases at J; junction bases unmatched: 8. Germline loops: CDR1 LNHDA, CDR2 SQIVND (reference sequence). CDR3 length: 14 residues. Only in-frame clones appear in the TCRdb table, and some are missing; sequencing was by immunoSEQ multiplex PCR. The table records 2,500 to 3,500 clones, around 28% of them present only once. The chain carries TRBV19 and TRBJ2-7, with 9 bases aligning to TRBD2. This sample comprised normal lung tissue next to the tumor, obtained before any cancer treatment. The TCR sequence derives from a woman aged 35 to 70 with stage I lung adenocarcinoma. The chain's CDR3 is CASSPRGLAGEQYF. The CDR3 DNA sequence: TGTGCCAGTAGTCCCCGGGGACTAGCAGGCGAGCAGTACTTC.